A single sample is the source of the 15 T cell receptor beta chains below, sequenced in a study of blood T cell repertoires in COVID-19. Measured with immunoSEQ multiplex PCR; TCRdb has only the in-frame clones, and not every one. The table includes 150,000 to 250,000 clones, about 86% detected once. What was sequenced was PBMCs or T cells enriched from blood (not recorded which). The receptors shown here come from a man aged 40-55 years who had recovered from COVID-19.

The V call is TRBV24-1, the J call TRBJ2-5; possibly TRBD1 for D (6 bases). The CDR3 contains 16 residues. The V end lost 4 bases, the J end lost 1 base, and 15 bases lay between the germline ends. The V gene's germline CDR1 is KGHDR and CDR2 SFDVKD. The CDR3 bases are TGTGCCACCAGTGACATAACAGGGCTCTCCCAAGAGACCCAGTACTTC. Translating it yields CATSDITGLSQETQYF.

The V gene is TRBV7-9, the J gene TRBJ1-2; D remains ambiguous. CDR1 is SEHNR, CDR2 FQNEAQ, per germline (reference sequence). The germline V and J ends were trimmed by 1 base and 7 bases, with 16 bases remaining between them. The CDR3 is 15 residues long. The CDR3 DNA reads TGTGCCAGCAGCTTAGACCATAACGGGGAGGGTGGCTACACCTTC. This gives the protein CASSLDHNGEGGYTF.

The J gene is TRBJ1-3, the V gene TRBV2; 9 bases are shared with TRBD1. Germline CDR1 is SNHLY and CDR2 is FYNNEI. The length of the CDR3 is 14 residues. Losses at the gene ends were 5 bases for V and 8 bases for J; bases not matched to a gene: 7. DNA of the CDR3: TGTGCCAGCAGTCTTGACAGGGGGGGAGACACCATATATTTT. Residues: CASSLDRGGDTIYF.

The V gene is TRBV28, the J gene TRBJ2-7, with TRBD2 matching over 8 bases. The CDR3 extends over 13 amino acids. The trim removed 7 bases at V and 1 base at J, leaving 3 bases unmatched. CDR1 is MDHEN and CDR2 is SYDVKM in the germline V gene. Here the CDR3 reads CASNSGGSYEQYF. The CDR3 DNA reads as TGTGCCAGCAATTCGGGGGGGTCCTACGAGCAGTACTTC. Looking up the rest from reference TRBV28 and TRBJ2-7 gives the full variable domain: DVKVTQSSRYLVKRTGEKVFLECVQDMDHENMFWYRQDPGLGLRLIYFSYDVKMKEKGDIPEGYSVSREKKERFSLILESASTNQTSMYLCASNSGGSYEQYFGPGTRLTVT.

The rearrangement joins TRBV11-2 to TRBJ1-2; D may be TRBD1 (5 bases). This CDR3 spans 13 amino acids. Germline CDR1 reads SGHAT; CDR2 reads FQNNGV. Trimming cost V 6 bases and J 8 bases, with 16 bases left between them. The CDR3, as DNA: TGTGCCAGCAGACCCTTGGGGGGTCACGGCTACACCTTC. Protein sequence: CASRPLGGHGYTF.

The CDR3 coding sequence is TGCGCCAGCAGCTTGGGCCAGACAGGGGGAAGCACTGAAGCTTTCTTT. It specifies CASSLGQTGGSTEAFF. The chain has TRBV5-1 and TRBJ1-1; 9 positions agree with TRBD1. J was trimmed by 4 bases and V by 0 bases; bases with no gene match: 7. The CDR3 is 16 residues long. Looked up from germline, CDR1 is SGHRS and CDR2 is YFSETQ.

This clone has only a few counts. The CDR3 nucleotides read TGTGCCAGCAGCCCCCACAGGGGCGAGCAGTACTTC. This translates into CASSPHRGEQYF. The chain couples TRBV7-9 to TRBJ2-7; 7 bases map to TRBD1. This CDR3 comprises 12 residues. Trimming took 5 bases from V and 6 from J; bases not matched to a gene: 4. Germline CDR1 SEHNR, CDR2 FQNEAQ (reference sequence). The entire variable domain, with the rest obtained from reference TRBV7-9 and TRBJ2-7, is as follows: DTGVSQNPRHKITKRGQNVTFRCDPISEHNRLYWYRQTLGQGPEFLTYFQNEAQLEKSRLLSDRFSAERPKGSFSTLEIQRTEQGDSAMYLCASSPHRGEQYFGPGTRLTVT.

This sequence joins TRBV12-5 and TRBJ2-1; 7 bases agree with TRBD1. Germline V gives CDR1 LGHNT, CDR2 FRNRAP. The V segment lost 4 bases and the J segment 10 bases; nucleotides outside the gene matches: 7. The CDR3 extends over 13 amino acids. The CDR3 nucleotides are TGTGCTAGTGGTTCCGGACAGGTTGGGGAGCAGTTCTTC. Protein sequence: CASGSGQVGEQFF.

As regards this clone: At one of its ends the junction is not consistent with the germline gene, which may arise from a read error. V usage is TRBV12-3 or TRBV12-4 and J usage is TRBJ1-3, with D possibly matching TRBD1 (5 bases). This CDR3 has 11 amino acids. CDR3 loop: CASSSEGDWAF. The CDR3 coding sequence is TGTGCCAGCAGTTCAGAAGGGGACTGGGCATTT.

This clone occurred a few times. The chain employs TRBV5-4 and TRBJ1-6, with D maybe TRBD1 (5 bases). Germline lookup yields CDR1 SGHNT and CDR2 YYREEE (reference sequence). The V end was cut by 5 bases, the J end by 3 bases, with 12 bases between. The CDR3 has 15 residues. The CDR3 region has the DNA TGTGCCAGCAGAATAGACAGTAACTATAATTCACCCCTCCACTTT. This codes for CASRIDSNYNSPLHF.

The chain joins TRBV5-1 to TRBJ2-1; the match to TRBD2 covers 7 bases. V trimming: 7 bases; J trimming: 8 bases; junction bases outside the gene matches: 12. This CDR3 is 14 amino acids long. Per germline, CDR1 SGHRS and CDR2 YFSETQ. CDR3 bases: TGCGCCAGCCAACCGGGAACTAGCGCCGATGAGCAGTTCTTC. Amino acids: CASQPGTSADEQFF. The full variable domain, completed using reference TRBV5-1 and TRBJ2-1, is KAGVTQTPRYLIKTRGQQVTLSCSPISGHRSVSWYQQTPGQGLQFLFEYFSETQRNKGNFPGRFSGRQFSNSRSEMNVSTLELGDSALYLCASQPGTSADEQFFGPGTRLTVL.

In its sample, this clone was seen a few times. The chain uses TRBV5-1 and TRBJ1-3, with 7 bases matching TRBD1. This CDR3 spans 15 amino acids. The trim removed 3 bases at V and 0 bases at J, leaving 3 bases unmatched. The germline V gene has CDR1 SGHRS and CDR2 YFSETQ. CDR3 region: CASSWGQNSGNTIYF. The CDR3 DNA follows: TGCGCCAGCAGCTGGGGACAGAACTCTGGAAACACCATATATTTT.

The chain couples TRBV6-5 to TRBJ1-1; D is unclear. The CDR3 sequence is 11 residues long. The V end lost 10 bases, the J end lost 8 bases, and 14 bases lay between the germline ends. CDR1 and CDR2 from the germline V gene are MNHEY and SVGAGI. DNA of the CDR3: TGTGCCACCATAACCCCACGGGAAGCTTTCTTT. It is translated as CATITPREAFF.

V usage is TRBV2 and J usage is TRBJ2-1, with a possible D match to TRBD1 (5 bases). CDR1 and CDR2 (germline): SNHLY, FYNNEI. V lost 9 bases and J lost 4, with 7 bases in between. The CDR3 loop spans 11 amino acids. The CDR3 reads CASQGYNEQFF. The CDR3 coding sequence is TGTGCCAGTCAGGGATACAATGAGCAGTTCTTC.

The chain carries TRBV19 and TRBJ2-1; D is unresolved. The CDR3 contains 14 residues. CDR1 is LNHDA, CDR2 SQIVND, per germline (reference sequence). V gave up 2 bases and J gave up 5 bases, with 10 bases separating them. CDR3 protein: CASSIRGVHNEQFF. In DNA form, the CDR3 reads TGTGCCAGTAGTATACGCGGCGTACACAATGAGCAGTTCTTC.